Listed below are T cell receptor beta chains from one sample, sequenced in a study of HIV-infected patients and healthy controls. TCRdb used MiXCR to reprocess the 5' RACE reads, holding one entry per CDR3 protein. This table has 7,500 to 9,500 distinct CDR3 sequences, more than 7% appearing once. The source was blood, collected before antiretroviral therapy. These receptors all stem from an adult with HIV infection. The donor label of this sample is uncertain. Both conserved end residues are part of each CDR3. D genes are given only for firm matches. Only some rows state a clone size, as once, few, many or a class for expanded clones.

many,TRBJ1-5,TRBV6-5,-,TGTGCCAGCAGCCGCTCTGGGGGCAATCAGCCCCAGCATTTT,CASSRSGGNQPQHF
-,TRBJ2-1,TRBV6-5,TRBD1,TGTGCCAGCAGTTACCTGGGACAGGTCTACAATGAGCAGTTCTTC,CASSYLGQVYNEQFF
-,TRBJ1-1,TRBV30,-,TGTGCCTGGAGACCCGGGACTGTCACTGAAGCTTTCTTT,CAWRPGTVTEAFF
-,TRBJ2-5,TRBV12-3/TRBV12-4,TRBD1,TGTGCCAGCAGTTCGGACAGGGGAAAGACCCAGTACTTC,CASSSDRGKTQYF
many,TRBJ2-2,TRBV20-1,-,TGCAGTGCTAGAGATACCTGGAACACCGGGGAGCTGTTTTTT,CSARDTWNTGELFF
many,TRBJ1-2,TRBV3-1,-,TGTGCCAGCAGCCAAGATCTACAGAACTATGGCTACACCTTC,CASSQDLQNYGYTF
-,TRBJ1-1,TRBV6-5,TRBD1,TGTGCCAGCAGTTACGTCGGGACAGGGACGGACACTGAAGCTTTCTTT,CASSYVGTGTDTEAFF
many,TRBJ2-2,TRBV12-3/TRBV12-4,-,TGTGCCAGCAGTTCGCCCCTGGGGGCCCGCTGGAACACCGGGGAGCTGTTTTTT,CASSSPLGARWNTGELFF
many,TRBJ1-6,TRBV4-2,-,TGTGCCAGCAGCGAAGCGGCAGGGAATTATAATTCACCCCTCCACTTT,CASSEAAGNYNSPLHF
many,TRBJ1-5,TRBV9,TRBD1,TGTGCCAGCAGCGACACAGGGGGTCAGCCCCAGCATTTT,CASSDTGGQPQHF
many,TRBJ1-4,TRBV20-1,TRBD1,TGCAGCGCAGGGACAGATGAAAAACTGTTTTTT,CSAGTDEKLFF
-,TRBJ2-5,TRBV7-6,-,TGTGCCAGCAGCGTGGGGCCCCGGACCCAAGAGACCCAGTACTTC,CASSVGPRTQETQYF
many,TRBJ1-6,TRBV20-1,-,TGCAGTGCTAGGAAGGGGGGGGGACCCTATAATTCACCCCTCCACTTT,CSARKGGGPYNSPLHF
-,TRBJ2-7,TRBV10-3,TRBD1,TGTGCCACGCTGACAGGGGTCGAGCAGTACTTC,CATLTGVEQYF
many,TRBJ1-1,TRBV6-5,-,TGTGCCAGCAGGGGGAACACTGAAGCTTTCTTT,CASRGNTEAFF
many,TRBJ2-3,TRBV7-9,TRBD2,TGTGCCAGCAGCCTCCGACTAGCGGGGAGCACAGATACGCAGTATTTT,CASSLRLAGSTDTQYF
many,TRBJ1-5,TRBV19,-,TGTGCCAGTACCAAAGAACGTCAGCCCCAGCATTTT,CASTKERQPQHF
many,TRBJ2-7,TRBV5-6,-,TGTGCCAGCAGCCTCAGGGCAGGCGAGCAGTACTTC,CASSLRAGEQYF
-,TRBJ1-2,TRBV6-6,-,TGTGCCAGCAGACCACAGGGCGGCGTACTGGGCTACACCTTC,CASRPQGGVLGYTF
many,TRBJ2-3,TRBV12-3/TRBV12-4,-,TGTGCCAGCAGCCGCAACAGGGCTAGCACAGATACGCAGTATTTT,CASSRNRASTDTQYF
many,TRBJ2-3,TRBV27,TRBD2,TGTGCCAGCAGTAAGACCGGGACTAGACCAGATACGCAGTATTTT,CASSKTGTRPDTQYF
many,TRBJ2-5,TRBV29-1,-,TGCAGCGTTGAGCAGGGAGAGACCCAGTACTTC,CSVEQGETQYF
many,TRBJ2-3,TRBV5-1,-,TGCGCCAGCAGCTTGGTTGCTAGATCTGGCACAGATACGCAGTATTTT,CASSLVARSGTDTQYF
many,TRBJ1-4,TRBV20-1,-,TGCAGTGCTAAATCCGGGGATAATGAAAAACTGTTTTTT,CSAKSGDNEKLFF
few,TRBJ2-2,TRBV11-2,TRBD2,TGTGCCAGCAGCCGTCTCAGCGGGGGGACCGGGGAGCTGTTTTTT,CASSRLSGGTGELFF
-,TRBJ2-1,TRBV3-1,-,TGTGCCAGCAGCCAAATAGCCAGCAGCTACAATGAGCAGTTCTTC,CASSQIASSYNEQFF
-,TRBJ2-7,TRBV4-1,-,TGCGCCAGCAGCCCAGGGCATGGGAGCTACGAGCAGTACTTC,CASSPGHGSYEQYF
-,TRBJ1-4,TRBV10-3,-,TGTGCCATCCGTCGGGAGGGTGATGAAAAACTGTTTTTT,CAIRREGDEKLFF
many,TRBJ2-3,TRBV12-5,-,TGTGCTAGTGGTGTCCCCCCCACGCAGTATTTT,CASGVPPTQYF